The 8 T cell receptor beta chains reported below all come from one sample, sequenced in a study of cytomegalovirus exposure and HLA in healthy donors. The repertoire was sequenced with immunoSEQ multiplex PCR; TCRdb's copy has only in-frame clones and lacks some. The sample lists about 160,000 clones, 65% to 90% seen once, with approximately 2.2% in the top ten. The sequenced sample was PBMCs. These receptors were obtained from a young woman in good health and CMV-seronegative.

The J gene is TRBJ2-3, the V gene TRBV2, with 15 bases matching TRBD2. The CDR3 has 16 amino acids. V was clipped by 6 bases and J by 3 bases; unmatched bases: 4. Germline CDR1 and CDR2: SNHLY and FYNNEI. CDR3 nucleotide sequence: TGTGCCAGCAGCGGGGGACTAGCGGGGGGTACAGATACGCAGTATTTT. This encodes CASSGGLAGGTDTQYF. The variable domain in full, with the rest retrieved from reference TRBV2 and TRBJ2-3, is EPEVTQTPSHQVTQMGQEVILRCVPISNHLYFYWYRQILGQKVEFLVSFYNNEISEKSEIFDDQFSVERPDGSNFTLKIRSTKLEDSAMYFCASSGGLAGGTDTQYFGPGTRLTVL.

In this sample, this clone is medium-sized. V and J are TRBV5-6 and TRBJ2-7; 8 nucleotides agree with TRBD1. V was clipped by 6 bases and J by 0 bases; unmatched bases: 17. Germline assignment: CDR1 SGHDT and CDR2 YYEEEE. This CDR3 has 18 residues. CDR3 protein: CASTRAETGAIFSYEQYF. The DNA for the CDR3 is TGTGCCAGCACCCGAGCGGAGACAGGGGCGATCTTCTCCTACGAGCAGTACTTC.

The rearrangement links TRBV7-8 to TRBJ2-1, with D perhaps matching TRBD2 (5 bases). The V gene's germline CDR1 is SGHVS and CDR2 FQNEAQ. The CDR3 spans 12 residues. The V end lost 1 base, the J end lost 10 bases, and 8 bases lay between the germline ends. The CDR3: CASSLEEREQFF. In DNA, the CDR3 is TGTGCCAGCAGCTTAGAAGAGCGGGAGCAGTTCTTC.

For the CDR3, the DNA is TGTGCCAGCAGCTTAGTCGGAGGGACTAATGAAAAACTGTTTTTT. Protein: CASSLVGGTNEKLFF. The rearrangement joins TRBV7-2 to TRBJ1-4; D unclear. Germline values: CDR1 SGHTA, CDR2 FQGNSA. The CDR3 consists of 15 residues. Trimming removed 1 base at V and 2 bases at J, with 8 bases between.

This clone was counted once. The chain recombines TRBV7-9 with TRBJ2-1; 7 bases match TRBD1. From germline, CDR1 is SEHNR and CDR2 FQNEAQ (reference sequence). The length of the CDR3 is 12 residues. The V segment lost 5 bases and the J segment 10 bases; nucleotides outside the gene matches: 5. The CDR3 region has the DNA TGTGCCAGCAGCCGCGACAGGGAGGAGCAGTTCTTC. This sequence encodes CASSRDREEQFF. The whole variable domain, remainder taken from reference TRBV7-9 and TRBJ2-1, is DTGVSQNPRHKITKRGQNVTFRCDPISEHNRLYWYRQTLGQGPEFLTYFQNEAQLEKSRLLSDRFSAERPKGSFSTLEIQRTEQGDSAMYLCASSRDREEQFFGPGTRLTVL.

This chain links TRBV6-5 with TRBJ1-1; 8 bases are a match to TRBD1. The CDR3 has 12 amino acids. The V gene end was trimmed by 4 bases and the J gene end by 9 bases; junction bases not matched to a gene: 4. The germline V gene encodes CDR1 MNHEY and CDR2 SVGAGI. The CDR3 DNA is TGTGCCAGCAGTTTCCGGACAGGGCAAGCTTTCTTT. Its protein is CASSFRTGQAFF.

The chain's CDR3 is CASSLGGGLGVGNEQFF. CDR3 in DNA: TGTGCCAGCAGCTTAGGAGGAGGACTAGGGGTGGGTAATGAGCAGTTCTTC. The chain recombines TRBV11-3 with TRBJ2-1, with 7 bases aligning to TRBD2. J was trimmed by 7 bases and V by 1 base; bases with no gene match: 13. Germline assignment: CDR1 SGHNT and CDR2 YENEEA. The CDR3 loop spans 17 amino acids.

The gene calls are TRBV5-4 and TRBJ2-7; 9 bases are shared with TRBD1. Losses at the gene ends were 7 bases for V and 7 bases for J; bases not matched to a gene: 6. The CDR3 consists of 12 residues. Germline values: CDR1 SGHNT, CDR2 YYREEE (reference sequence). The chain's CDR3 is CASGTGSLEQYF. In DNA, the CDR3 is TGTGCCAGCGGGACAGGGTCCCTGGAGCAGTACTTC.